This is a list of T cell receptor beta chains from one sample in a study of molecular identifiers for immune sequencing clone quantification. Each CDR3 protein is one row after TCRdb ran MiXCR on the PCR reads. The table includes about 65,000 distinct CDR3 sequences, about a sixth detected once. Sequencing used naive CD8+ T cells from blood, with Jurkat cell RNA spiked in. These TCRs come from a human donor in good health. Some libraries in this study had Jurkat cell RNA spiked in. CDR3s include the opening cysteine and the closing phenylalanine or tryptophan.

V: TRBV28
CDR3: CAGSLADTQYF

V: TRBV24-1
CDR3: CVTSDLWSEQYF

V: TRBV7-9
CDR3: CASSYGRWEDTQYF

V: TRBV28
CDR3: CASSSARETNYGYTF

V: TRBV6-5
CDR3: CASTTRWGPRNEKLFF

V: TRBV19
CDR3: CASSIGLQLRWTGELFF

V: TRBV4-2
CDR3: CASSQDLHEQYF

V: TRBV5-6
CDR3: CASSFPITGELFF

V: TRBV28
CDR3: CASSLGTSGSYEQFF

V: TRBV11-2
CDR3: CASSLFIGLSTDTQYF

V: TRBV29-1
CDR3: CSVEGTGVIDTQYF

V: TRBV27
CDR3: CASSPWVGDNEQFF

V: TRBV10-3
CDR3: CASEGEDGYTF

V: TRBV3-1
CDR3: CASSSLGQSSYNSPLHF

V: TRBV27
CDR3: CASSLNPTISTDTQYF

V: TRBV7-6
CDR3: CASSARTFTSGTPLRTDTQYF

V: TRBV15
CDR3: CATSGGTGEQYF

V: TRBV4-1
CDR3: CASSQVRTSAYEQYF

V: TRBV4-1
CDR3: CASSQYRDSTYNEQFF

V: TRBV16
CDR3: CASSQSTDYGYTF

V: TRBV19
CDR3: CASTLDTEAFF

V: TRBV20-1
CDR3: CSARVLAESYEQYF

V: TRBV9
CDR3: CASSPRETEAFF

V: TRBV7-8
CDR3: CASSLGTDYGTQYF

V: TRBV5-4
CDR3: CASSSPEGNPETQYF

V: TRBV21-1
CDR3: CASSTPQDRGQADYGYTF

V: TRBV20-1
CDR3: CSAADSDYNSPLHF

V: TRBV20-1
CDR3: CSGWPGGSYNEQFF

V: TRBV7-2
CDR3: CASTATGTSSTDTQYF

V: TRBV29-1
CDR3: CSVDRGRGNYGYTF

V: TRBV29-1
CDR3: CSIDSTGELFF

V: TRBV4-1
CDR3: CASSQIPPGGVYNEQFF

V: TRBV28
CDR3: CASSFPPPKETPTDTQYF